The 2 T cell receptor beta chains listed next were all sequenced from one sample in a study of blood T cell repertoires in COVID-19. The method was immunoSEQ multiplex PCR; TCRdb's version includes in-frame clones alone and lacks a portion of them. Of tens of thousands of clones in the sample, 85% to 90% are singletons; the top ten hold approximately 4.1%. The sequenced sample consisted of peripheral blood. The receptor source for this set is a man aged 55-75 years with acute or convalescent COVID-19.

DNA of the CDR3: TGCGCCAGCAGCCAATCCAGGGGTACGTGGACTGAAGCTTTCTTT. This gives the protein CASSQSRGTWTEAFF. The chain recombines TRBV4-1 with TRBJ1-1, with D perhaps TRBD1 (6 bases). Per germline, CDR1 MGHRA and CDR2 YSYEKL. The CDR3 totals 15 residues. Trimming left V 2 bases short and J 5 bases short, with 15 bases between.

The chain has TRBV24-1 and TRBJ1-2, with 8 bases aligning to TRBD1. The trim removed 5 bases at V and 4 bases at J, leaving 5 bases unmatched. The CDR3 extends over 14 amino acids. Per germline, CDR1 KGHDR and CDR2 SFDVKD. Here the CDR3 reads CATSGGQASYGYTF. Written as DNA, the CDR3 is TGTGCCACCAGTGGGGGACAGGCCTCCTATGGCTACACCTTC.